The clone carrying this T cell receptor (beta chain) came up a few times. The antigen is not known. This entry comes from a study of identical twins. Study findings and constraints: For cord blood, abundant beta clonotypes had fewer insertions, unlike memory repertoires, which showed none. It was out-of-frame TCR alpha sharing in monozygotic twins that models underestimated. Zero-insertion results could be subject to partial confounding by invariant MAIT and iNKT cells.

Germline V lookup: CDR1 SEHNR, CDR2 FQNEAQ (reference sequence). V was shortened by 5 bases and J by 6 bases, with 23 bases between the two germline ends. This CDR3 contains 17 residues. cDNA carried unique molecular identifiers, and a universal primer site was added by template switching. TCRdb re-called the 5' RACE reads through MiXCR, storing one row per CDR3 protein. The sample includes 250,000 to 350,000 distinct CDR3 sequences, less than 9.5% of them seen just once. The same sample was also used in a study of yellow fever vaccine responses in identical twins.

The sequence came from a young woman in good health. Sequenced sample: CD8+ T cells sorted from blood. This chain connects TRBV7-9 to TRBJ2-1; weak D call: TRBD2 (6 bases). DNA for the CDR3: TGTGCCAGCAGCCCCCAGGCGGGGAAGGGAATTATCAATGAGCAGTTCTTC. Encoded protein: CASSPQAGKGIINEQFF.